This T cell receptor beta chain is from a study of cytomegalovirus exposure and HLA in healthy donors. V was clipped by 6 bases and J by 0 bases, with 10 bases between them. Germline loops: CDR1 ENHRY, CDR2 SYGVKD. CDR3 length: 14 amino acids. For this clone: Its target is not known.

The donors were healthy bone marrow donors. Study-wide findings and caveats: The study assumed roughly uniform donor sequencing depth for presence/absence analyses.

PCR used 60 Vbeta primers and 13 Jbeta primers. How the authors handled the data: About 9.9 million shared chains were among around 80 million unique TCR beta chains counted in a later analysis. Some clones are missing from TCRdb's copy, which holds only in-frame ones; the method was immunoSEQ multiplex PCR. V and J calls and clone size are copied from that table; D and trimming were computed from the DNA. The table records about 200,000 clones, approximately 80% of them present only once. The clonotype comes from a boy aged 2 to 9 in good health and CMV-seronegative. Sequencing was performed on PBMCs. This chain connects TRBV10-3 to TRBJ2-3; D perhaps matches TRBD1 (6 bases). This chain's CDR3 is CAIRSTGSTDTQYF. The CDR3 region has the DNA TGTGCCATCAGGAGTACAGGGAGCACAGATACGCAGTATTTT.